Listed below are T cell receptor beta chains from one sample, sequenced in a study of radiation and T cells in renal cell carcinoma. This table comes from immunoSEQ multiplex PCR, and its TCRdb copy is limited to in-frame clones, with some not included. The sample consists of around 130,000 clones, about 88% of them appearing once. The material was blood, obtained from a patient whose treatment included radiotherapy and nephrectomy. The receptors originated from a woman in her 70s with renal cell carcinoma. CDR3s include the opening cysteine and the closing phenylalanine or tryptophan. A D gene is named only where the DNA matches it firmly. Clone sizes are given selectively: once, few, many, or a class where the clone is expanded.

15 TRBJ1-2 TRBV6-5 NA NA CASSYKGGGNYGYTF TGTGCCAGCAGTTACAAGGGGGGGGGAAACTATGGCTACACCTTC
16 TRBJ2-1 TRBV19 NA NA CASSASLRGLHNEQFF TGTGCCAGTAGTGCAAGTCTCCGGGGGCTCCACAATGAGCAGTTCTTC
16 TRBJ2-1 TRBV27 TRBD2 NA CASSPDVGGLFNEQFF TGTGCCAGCAGTCCAGACGTGGGGGGGTTGTTCAATGAGCAGTTCTTC
15 TRBJ2-7 TRBV28 TRBD2 NA CASSLGTSGGLEQYF TGTGCCAGCAGCCTTGGGACTAGCGGGGGGCTTGAGCAGTACTTC
13 TRBJ2-1 TRBV15 TRBD2 NA CATKAGGLNEQFF TGTGCCACCAAAGCGGGGGGGCTCAATGAGCAGTTCTTC
15 TRBJ2-1 TRBV7-7 NA NA CASSLTAVSYNEQFF TGTGCTAGCAGCTTAACGGCGGTCTCCTACAATGAGCAGTTCTTC
14 TRBJ2-2 TRBV27 NA NA CASSARQVIGELFF TGTGCCAGCAGTGCCCGGCAGGTGATCGGGGAGCTGTTTTTT
15 TRBJ2-3 TRBV7-9 TRBD2 NA CASSLRSGGTDTQYF TGTGCCAGCAGCTTAAGGAGCGGGGGGACAGATACGCAGTATTTT
13 TRBJ2-3 TRBV7-2 NA NA CASSPRQHTKQYF TGTGCCAGCAGCCCCAGACAGCACACGAAGCAGTATTTT
14 TRBJ1-1 TRBV10-3 NA NA CAISDGRLNTEAFF TGTGCCATCAGTGATGGGCGGCTGAACACTGAAGCTTTCTTT
14 TRBJ1-2 TRBV19 NA NA CASSFRTGGYGYTF TGTGCCAGTAGTTTTCGGACCGGGGGGTATGGCTACACCTTC
15 TRBJ2-4 TRBV11-1 TRBD1 NA CASSSSQGTKNIQYF TGTGCCAGCAGCTCCTCACAGGGGACCAAAAACATTCAGTACTTC
15 TRBJ1-5 TRBV5-1 TRBD1 few CASSLGDRVDQPQHF TGCGCCAGCAGCTTGGGAGACAGGGTAGATCAGCCCCAGCATTTT
16 TRBJ2-7 TRBV7-8 NA NA CASSPLGRGSSYEQYF TGTGCCAGCAGCCCGCTCGGCAGGGGTTCATCCTACGAGCAGTACTTC
16 TRBJ2-3 TRBV6-4 NA NA CASSEFGRTSTDTQYF TGTGCCAGCAGTGAGTTCGGGCGCACTAGCACAGATACGCAGTATTTT
14 TRBJ2-7 TRBV11-3 NA NA CAISIDGISYEQYF TGTGCCATTTCGATCGACGGTATCTCCTACGAGCAGTACTTC
13 TRBJ1-1 TRBV2 TRBD1 NA CASSRTGFNEAFF TGTGCCAGCAGCCGGACAGGGTTTAATGAAGCTTTCTTT
14 TRBJ1-1 TRBV19 NA few CASSIRTGRTEAFF TGTGCCAGTAGTATCCGTACAGGGCGGACTGAAGCTTTCTTT
14 TRBJ2-7 TRBV6-1 NA NA CASIVGATLGEQYF TGTGCCAGCATTGTCGGGGCTACCCTGGGGGAGCAGTACTTC
12 TRBJ1-6 TRBV7-9 NA NA CASSSLNSPLHF TGTGCCAGCAGCTCACTCAATTCACCCCTCCACTTT
14 TRBJ1-1 TRBV5-8 NA medium-sized CASSFIGWGTEAFF TGTGCCAGCAGCTTTATCGGGTGGGGGACTGAAGCTTTCTTT
12 TRBJ2-7 TRBV7-2 NA NA CASSLGPSEQYF TGTGCCAGCAGCTTAGGACCCTCCGAGCAGTACTTC
14 TRBJ2-4 TRBV14 TRBD2 NA CASSPWGGKNIQYF TGTGCCAGCAGTCCCTGGGGGGGCAAAAACATTCAGTACTTC
14 TRBJ2-7 TRBV13 NA once CASSLRTRGDEQYF TGTGCCAGCAGCTTAAGGACTAGGGGGGACGAGCAGTACTTC
15 TRBJ2-3 TRBV11-2 TRBD2 once CASSLGLAGADTQYF TGTGCCAGCAGCTTAGGCTTAGCGGGGGCTGATACGCAGTATTTT
14 TRBJ2-1 TRBV6-1 TRBD1 NA CASTGQVSYNEQFF TGTGCCAGTACGGGACAGGTTAGCTACAATGAGCAGTTCTTC
14 TRBJ2-7 TRBV7-9 NA NA CASSPPLTGAEQYF TGTGCCAGCAGCCCCCCCCTGACGGGTGCCGAGCAGTACTTC
13 TRBJ2-7 TRBV4-2 NA NA CASSQDRGSEQYF TGTGCCAGCAGCCAAGATAGGGGCTCCGAGCAGTACTTC
13 TRBJ2-2 TRBV5-1 NA NA CASTTPNTGELFF TGCGCCAGCACGACACCGAACACCGGGGAGCTGTTTTTT
16 TRBJ2-5 TRBV5-1 NA NA CASSLPPGQLQETQYF TGCGCCAGCAGCTTGCCCCCGGGACAACTACAAGAGACCCAGTACTTC
15 TRBJ2-7 TRBV7-2 NA NA CASSLVQGLGYEQYF TGTGCCAGCAGCTTAGTACAGGGATTAGGTTACGAGCAGTACTTC
15 TRBJ2-7 TRBV27 TRBD2 NA CASRQSGGASGEQYF TGTGCCAGCAGACAAAGCGGGGGGGCCTCTGGGGAGCAGTACTTC
12 TRBJ1-2 TRBV6-5 TRBD1 NA CASSLRQGGYTF TGTGCCAGCAGTCTCCGACAGGGTGGCTACACCTTC
17 TRBJ2-6 TRBV6-1 TRBD1 NA CASSEMGQIAGANVLTF TGTGCCAGCAGTGAGATGGGACAGATTGCTGGGGCCAACGTCCTGACTTTC
12 TRBJ2-5 TRBV2 NA once CASIGPGETQYF TGTGCCAGCATCGGCCCCGGGGAGACCCAGTACTTC
13 TRBJ2-7 TRBV19 NA NA CASSIGASYEQYF TGTGCCAGTAGTATAGGAGCCTCCTACGAGCAGTACTTC
13 TRBJ1-1 TRBV9 NA NA CASSVSMNTEAFF TGTGCCAGCAGCGTAAGTATGAACACTGAAGCTTTCTTT
11 TRBJ1-2 TRBV4-3 NA NA CASSQGRGYTF TGCGCCAGCAGCCAAGGAAGAGGCTACACCTTC
13 TRBJ1-1 TRBV30 NA NA CAWTHRSGTEAFF TGTGCCTGGACACATCGATCAGGCACTGAAGCTTTCTTT
13 TRBJ1-1 TRBV4-3 NA NA CASSQAPDTEAFF TGCGCCAGCAGCCAAGCCCCAGACACTGAAGCTTTCTTT
15 TRBJ2-2 TRBV5-1 NA NA CASSFGLPNTGELFF TGCGCCAGCAGCTTTGGACTACCGAACACCGGGGAGCTGTTTTTT
15 TRBJ2-5 TRBV7-6 NA NA CASSLDWGMGETQYF TGTGCCAGCAGCTTAGACTGGGGGATGGGGGAGACCCAGTACTTC
14 TRBJ2-3 TRBV27 NA once CASSSSGVGDTQYF TGTGCCAGCAGTTCCAGCGGTGTTGGGGATACGCAGTATTTT
17 TRBJ1-1 TRBV5-4 TRBD1 NA CASSKGQGGDMNTEAFF TGTGCCAGCAGCAAGGGACAGGGAGGAGATATGAACACTGAAGCTTTCTTT
19 TRBJ2-7 TRBV27 NA NA CASSLSRQNSNNSPYEQYF TGTGCCAGCAGTTTATCGCGGCAGAATTCTAACAATTCTCCCTACGAGCAGTACTTC
15 TRBJ1-1 TRBV2 NA NA CASSERAGLAWEAFF TGTGCCAGCAGCGAAAGGGCAGGGCTGGCTTGGGAAGCTTTCTTT
16 TRBJ1-5 TRBV19 TRBD1 NA CASSITGARSNQPQHF TGTGCCAGTAGTATAACAGGGGCGCGGAGCAATCAGCCCCAGCATTTT
15 TRBJ2-7 TRBV6-1 NA NA CASRAFGGSSYEQYF TGTGCCAGCAGAGCTTTTGGGGGGAGCTCCTACGAGCAGTACTTC
13 TRBJ1-4 TRBV2 NA NA CASSDTGGEKLFF TGTGCCAGCAGTGATACAGGAGGGGAAAAACTGTTTTTT
13 TRBJ2-3 TRBV5-1 NA NA CASSFYRADTQYF TGCGCCAGCAGCTTTTACAGGGCAGATACGCAGTATTTT
11 TRBJ2-5 TRBV7-9 NA NA CASSSGETQYF TGTGCCAGCAGCTCAGGGGAGACCCAGTACTTC
14 TRBJ1-2 TRBV9 TRBD1 once CASSVGQGTYGYTF TGTGCCAGCAGCGTAGGACAGGGAACCTATGGCTACACCTTC